The 25 T cell receptor beta chains below all came from one sample that was sequenced in a study of blood T cell repertoires in COVID-19 (TCRdb year 2020). Library preparation employed the immunoSEQ multiplex PCR assay. The source is immuneACCESS, and TCRdb retained only in-frame sequences with V and J called. Part of the clones is not carried over; for the studies checked, unresolved V genes explain less than half of this, and the remainder is unexplained. In this sample the table shows about 400,000 clones, 87% of which occur a single time. Approximately 9.3% of the sample goes to the ten largest clones. Sample: PBMCs or T cells enriched from blood (not recorded which). The source of these receptors is a woman in her forties or fifties who had recovered from COVID-19.

This clone was picked up one time. The CDR3 region has the DNA TGTGCCAGCACCTCCATAAGATCGGTGGATGAAAAACTGTTTTTT. This translates into CASTSIRSVDEKLFF. The chain uses TRBV5-6 and TRBJ1-4; the D is unclear. CDR1 SGHDT and CDR2 YYEEEE come from the germline V gene. This CDR3 is 15 amino acids long. Trimming shortened V by 6 bases and J by 6 bases, and 18 bases separated the two germline ends.

V and J are TRBV28 and TRBJ2-7; TRBD2 matches 11 bases. The CDR3 has 15 residues. Unmatched junction bases numbered 10, after V lost 3 bases and J lost 9 bases. CDR1 is MDHEN and CDR2 is SYDVKM in the germline V gene. CDR3 DNA sequence: TGTGCCAGCAGTTTCCCCTTTACTAGCGGGGGCCGGCAGTACTTC. Protein product: CASSFPFTSGGRQYF. Full variable domain (missing parts from reference TRBV28 and TRBJ2-7): DVKVTQSSRYLVKRTGEKVFLECVQDMDHENMFWYRQDPGLGLRLIYFSYDVKMKEKGDIPEGYSVSREKKERFSLILESASTNQTSMYLCASSFPFTSGGRQYFGPGTRLTVT.

This clone was recorded a few times. The chain has TRBV18 and TRBJ1-6; no firm D call. Trimming removed 2 bases at V and 7 bases at J, with 9 bases between. Germline CDR1 KGHSH, CDR2 LQKENI. This CDR3 spans 14 amino acids. The CDR3 region has the DNA TGTGCCAGCTCACCAAAAGGAGGGAATTCACCCCTCCACTTT. Translated, it gives CASSPKGGNSPLHF.

The chain employs TRBV29-1 and TRBJ1-1, with D possibly matching TRBD1 (5 bases). V was shortened by 2 bases and J by 10 bases, with 14 bases between the two germline ends. Germline CDR1 is SQVTM and CDR2 is ANQGSEA. This CDR3 comprises 12 residues. The DNA of the CDR3 is TGCAGCGTTGAACGGCAGGGCCGGCGAGCTTTCTTT. It translates to CSVERQGRRAFF.

The V gene is TRBV29-1, the J gene TRBJ1-1; TRBD1 is a possible D gene (6 bases). The CDR3 extends over 12 amino acids. Germline V gene data show CDR1 as SQVTM and CDR2 as ANQGSEA. For the CDR3, the DNA is TGCACCATGACCAGGGGTACATCTGAAGCTTTCTTT. Its protein is CTMTRGTSEAFF.

The rearrangement joins TRBV9 to TRBJ2-3, with D perhaps TRBD2 (7 bases). This CDR3 comprises 16 residues. Germline loops: CDR1 SGDLS, CDR2 YYNGEE. Trimming shortened V by 0 bases and J by 2 bases, and 13 bases separated the two germline ends. DNA for the CDR3: TGTGCCAGCAGCGTAGTGTTGCGGGGGCCCACAGATACGCAGTATTTT. It specifies CASSVVLRGPTDTQYF.

The chain combines TRBV9 with TRBJ2-1; TRBD2 matches 15 bases. This CDR3 spans 17 amino acids. CDR1 and CDR2 (germline): SGDLS, YYNGEE. Trimming took 4 bases from V and 2 from J; bases not matched to a gene: 4. The CDR3 DNA reads as TGTGCCAGCAGCTGGACTAGCGGGGGGGATACCTACAATGAGCAGTTCTTC. Amino acids: CASSWTSGGDTYNEQFF.

The gene calls are TRBV19 and TRBJ2-3, with 8 bases matching TRBD1. The CDR3 contains 15 residues. The V gene end was trimmed by 3 bases and the J gene end by 6 bases; junction bases not matched to a gene: 8. Germline V lookup: CDR1 LNHDA, CDR2 SQIVND (reference sequence). CDR3 in amino acids: CASSIGQGALDTQYF. As DNA, the CDR3 is TGTGCCAGTAGTATTGGGCAGGGGGCTTTGGATACGCAGTATTTT.

CDR3 residues: CASSPFGGTEAFF. CDR3 DNA: TGTGCCAGCAGCCCCTTCGGGGGGACTGAAGCTTTCTTT. The chain joins TRBV3-1 (or the pseudogene TRBV3-2) to TRBJ1-1; tentatively, D is TRBD1 (5 bases). V was pared by 4 bases and J by 5 bases, with 11 bases between. Germline V lookup: CDR1 LGHDT, CDR2 YNNKEL (reference sequence). The CDR3 has 13 residues.

By share, this clone counts as medium-sized (0.01 to 0.1%). This rearrangement joins TRBV7-3 to TRBJ1-6; D may be TRBD1 (5 bases). Per germline, CDR1 SGHTA and CDR2 FQGTGA. V was shortened by 2 bases and J by 8 bases, with 13 bases between the two germline ends. The CDR3 spans 15 residues. CDR3 sequence reads: CASSLLGGADSPLHF. In nucleotides, the CDR3 is TGTGCCAGCAGCTTATTAGGAGGGGCGGATTCACCCCTCCACTTT.

V gene TRBV7-9 combines with J gene TRBJ2-2, with 8 nucleotides matching TRBD2. V was clipped by 6 bases and J by 2 bases; unmatched bases: 5. This CDR3 has 15 residues. In germline, CDR1 is SEHNR, CDR2 FQNEAQ (reference sequence). The CDR3 sequence is CASRPGGLNTGELFF. The CDR3, as DNA: TGTGCCAGCAGACCGGGGGGGCTCAACACCGGGGAGCTGTTTTTT.

The chain links TRBV10-3 to TRBJ1-5; tentative D call: TRBD1 (6 bases). Germline values: CDR1 ENHRY, CDR2 SYGVKD. The CDR3 totals 14 residues. The germline V and J ends were trimmed by 5 bases and 4 bases, with 12 bases remaining between them. The CDR3 sequence: CAISFDRTNQPQHF. The CDR3 nucleotides are TGTGCCATCAGTTTTGACAGGACAAATCAGCCCCAGCATTTT.

The chain links TRBV28 to TRBJ2-3; the match to TRBD1 covers 7 bases. V lost 5 bases to trimming and J lost 6 bases; unmatched junction nucleotides: 14. The V gene's germline CDR1 is MDHEN and CDR2 SYDVKM. This CDR3 has 16 amino acids. Here the CDR3 reads CASSPQGQRQWDTQYF. The CDR3 DNA follows: TGTGCCAGCAGTCCTCAGGGACAGCGGCAGTGGGATACGCAGTATTTT.

V usage is TRBV27 and J usage is TRBJ2-4, with D maybe TRBD1 (5 bases). This CDR3 has 16 amino acids. V dropped 4 bases and J dropped 8 bases, with 21 bases sitting between them. CDR1 and CDR2 (germline): MNHEY, SMNVEV (reference sequence). The CDR3 here is CASSSLGLDSRDIQYF. CDR3 bases: TGTGCCAGCAGTTCCCTAGGGCTTGACAGTAGGGACATTCAGTACTTC.

The J gene is TRBJ2-7, the V gene TRBV4-3; TRBD1 agrees at 8 bases. The junction had 9 bases not matched to a gene; V was cut back by 4 bases and J by 4 bases. The CDR3 has 15 residues. Germline V gene lookup returns CDR1 LGHNA and CDR2 YSLEER. The CDR3 protein is CASSLHRTGSYEQYF. The CDR3 DNA follows: TGCGCCAGCAGCCTTCATAGGACAGGGTCTTACGAGCAGTACTTC.

J is TRBJ2-3 and V is TRBV5-1; TRBD1 agrees at 12 bases. Germline V lookup: CDR1 SGHRS, CDR2 YFSETQ. V was clipped by 3 bases and J by 6 bases; unmatched bases: 5. The CDR3 sequence is 15 residues long. CDR3 sequence (DNA): TGCGCCAGCAGCTCAGGGACAGGGGGCCGGGATACGCAGTATTTT. Amino acid sequence: CASSSGTGGRDTQYF. Variable domain in full (rest from reference TRBV5-1 and TRBJ2-3): KAGVTQTPRYLIKTRGQQVTLSCSPISGHRSVSWYQQTPGQGLQFLFEYFSETQRNKGNFPGRFSGRQFSNSRSEMNVSTLELGDSALYLCASSSGTGGRDTQYFGPGTRLTVL.

The CDR3 nucleotides read TGTGCCAGCAGCCCCACGCCGGGGGGGAGTCGCGAGCAGTACTTC. Translating gives CASSPTPGGSREQYF. This chain joins TRBV9 and TRBJ2-7; 8 nucleotides agree with TRBD2. The trim removed 4 bases at V and 6 bases at J, leaving 12 bases unmatched. From germline, CDR1 is SGDLS and CDR2 YYNGEE. This CDR3 contains 15 residues. Together with reference TRBV9 and TRBJ2-7, the CDR3 gives the full variable domain: DSGVTQTPKHLITATGQRVTLRCSPRSGDLSVYWYQQSLDQGLQFLIQYYNGEERAKGNILERFSAQQFPDLHSELNLSSLELGDSALYFCASSPTPGGSREQYFGPGTRLTVT.

The J gene is TRBJ1-2, the V gene TRBV28; D perhaps matches TRBD1 (6 bases). CDR1 is MDHEN, CDR2 SYDVKM, per germline. This CDR3 has 13 amino acids. V lost 5 bases and J 7 bases, leaving 14 bases between the germline ends. The CDR3 sequence is CASSARQVSGYTF. The DNA for the CDR3 is TGTGCCAGCAGTGCCCGACAGGTGAGTGGCTACACCTTC.

The rearrangement links TRBV9 to TRBJ1-5, with 8 nucleotides matching TRBD1. After removal of 4 bases from V and 4 bases from J, the junction contained 7 bases not matched to a gene. Germline CDR1 reads SGDLS; CDR2 reads YYNGEE. The CDR3 is 15 residues long. The CDR3 nucleotides are TGTGCCAGCAGCTCCGGCGACAGGGGTAATCAGCCCCAGCATTTT. Protein: CASSSGDRGNQPQHF.

The V gene is TRBV2, the J gene TRBJ1-4; the D is unclear. Germline V gives CDR1 SNHLY, CDR2 FYNNEI. V lost 5 bases and J 5 bases, leaving 9 bases between the germline ends. This CDR3 comprises 13 residues. The CDR3 spells CASSPRVNEKLFF. For the CDR3, the DNA is TGTGCCAGCAGTCCGCGCGTCAATGAAAAACTGTTTTTT.

The V call is TRBV3-1 (or the pseudogene TRBV3-2), the J call TRBJ1-1; D gene uncertain. Germline lookup yields CDR1 LGHDT and CDR2 YNNKEL (reference sequence). This CDR3 has 13 residues. V lost 3 bases, J lost 1 base, and 6 bases lay in between. The DNA for the CDR3 is TGTGCCAGCAGCCAGACAACGAACACTGAAGCTTTCTTT. As protein: CASSQTTNTEAFF.

The CDR3 region has the DNA TGCGCCAGCAGTGAGAAATGGGGACAGGACGCCTATGGCTACACCTTC. Encoded protein: CASSEKWGQDAYGYTF. The rearrangement links TRBV10-2 to TRBJ1-2; 8 bases are shared with TRBD1. Losses at the gene ends were 2 bases for V and 4 bases for J; bases not matched to a gene: 9. Per germline, CDR1 WSHSY and CDR2 SAAADI. CDR3 length: 16 residues.

CDR3 sequence: CASSYHFQGTGNQPQHF. The CDR3 bases are TGTGCCAGCAGTTACCACTTCCAGGGGACGGGCAATCAGCCCCAGCATTTT. The rearrangement uses TRBV28 and TRBJ1-5, with D maybe TRBD1 (6 bases). The CDR3 runs to 17 residues. Trimming removed 4 bases at V and 2 bases at J, with 18 bases between. Germline CDR1 reads MDHEN; CDR2 reads SYDVKM.

The V call is TRBV28, the J call TRBJ1-5; 8 bases fit TRBD1. CDR1 and CDR2 from the germline V gene are MDHEN and SYDVKM. This CDR3 is 16 amino acids long. V shed 0 bases and J 7 bases; nucleotides not matched to a gene: 8. The CDR3 DNA reads TGTGCCAGCAGTTTATGGGGCAGGGGGCGAGGACAGCCCCAGCATTTT. Translating gives CASSLWGRGRGQPQHF.

The V call is TRBV5-1, the J call TRBJ2-1, with TRBD1 as a possible D gene (6 bases). Trimming stripped 4 bases from V and 2 bases from J, with 13 bases between. The CDR3 is made up of 15 amino acids. Germline CDR1 and CDR2: SGHRS and YFSETQ. The CDR3 DNA reads as TGCGCCAGCAGCATTACAGGGTTCCCCTACAATGAGCAGTTCTTC. Translated: CASSITGFPYNEQFF.